These 2 T cell receptor beta chains were all obtained from the same sample, sequenced in a study of neurological immune-mediated disorders. TCRdb reanalysed the 5' RACE reads using MiXCR and keeps one entry per CDR3 protein. Of under 40,000 distinct CDR3 sequences in the sample, just under 7.5% were seen once. The sample consisted of CD4+ T cells from blood. Source of these receptors: a man in his fifties in good health.

In this sample, this clonotype turned up many times. V and J are TRBV9 and TRBJ2-3, with D possibly TRBD2 on 5 matching bases. This CDR3 has 14 residues. V was cut by 1 base and J by 4 bases, with 10 bases left in between. Germline V gene data show CDR1 as SGDLS and CDR2 as YYNGEE. Here the CDR3 DNA reads TGTGCCAGCAGCGTACTGAGGGCCGCAGATACGCAGTATTTT. It is translated as CASSVLRAADTQYF.

This clonotype has a count of ten or more. The chain joins TRBV6-2 or TRBV6-3 to TRBJ2-1; 8 bases align to TRBD2. V shed 6 bases and J 0 bases; nucleotides not matched to a gene: 4. CDR1 and CDR2 (germline): MNHEY, SVGEGT. The CDR3 extends over 15 amino acids. The CDR3 is CASSTGTSSYNEQFF. The DNA of the CDR3 is TGTGCCAGCAGCACCGGGACTAGCTCCTACAATGAGCAGTTCTTC.